This T cell receptor beta chain emerged from a study of beta chain features in type 1 diabetes. About the study: Patients shared similar age, gender and cell yields with healthy donors.

A remark on this clone: The antigen is unknown. Different DNA sequences within this sample yield the same CDR3.

Sequenced material consisted of expressed TCRB transcripts (all of the isolated RNA was reverse transcribed). Some clones are missing from TCRdb's copy, which holds only in-frame ones; the method was immunoSEQ multiplex PCR. The data contain 150,000 to 200,000 clones, approximately 8.1% of them singletons. Study-level results: There were fewer insertions and more deletions at the VDJ junctions of type 1 diabetes patients. People with Type 1 diabetes carried modestly yet significantly shorter TCRB CDR3s in all four CD4+ subsets. HLA influence on TCRB rearrangement stayed unresolved here. When cDNA is sequenced, cells with high TCR expression could be over-represented.

This clonotype was sampled from a woman in her thirties or forties with type 1 diabetes. The sequencing input was central memory CD4+ T cells from blood.

The CDR3 DNA is TGCAGCGTTGACAGAGGGCGGACTGAAGCTTTCTTT. Translating it yields CSVDRGRTEAFF. This chain joins TRBV29-1 and TRBJ1-1; unclear D gene. The CDR3 is 12 amino acids. V dropped 3 bases and J dropped 5 bases, with 10 bases sitting between them. CDR1 SQVTM and CDR2 ANQGSEA come from the germline V gene. Based on the CDR3 plus reference TRBV29-1 and TRBJ1-1, the full variable domain is SAVISQKPSRDICQRGTSLTIQCQVDSQVTMMFWYRQQPGQSLTLIATANQGSEATYESGFVIDKFPISRPNLTFSTLTVSNMSPEDSSIYLCSVDRGRTEAFFGQGTRLTVV.